This T cell receptor beta chain is drawn from a study of regulatory T cells in long-lasting Graves disease. Germline CDR1 reads LNHDA; CDR2 reads SQIVND (reference sequence). Trimming removed 5 bases at V and 4 bases at J, with 21 bases between. CDR3 size: 17 residues. Regarding time point: newly diagnosed GD, antithyroid drugs for less than 3 months. PBMCs provided the RNA from which the TCR library was made. The TCR beta library used iRepertoire HTBI primers with Arm-PCR amplification of CDR3. In TCRdb, the multiplex PCR reads were re-called with MiXCR into one record per CDR3 protein. The profile covers about 530,000 distinct CDR3 sequences, with about 16% appearing a single time and 25% taken by the ten largest. Study-wide results and limits: There was favoring of TRBV28, TRBJ1-2 and TRBJ2-5 in persistent disease.

Points on this clonotype: As yet, its antigen is unknown.

These data were also reused for a study on T cells in Graves' hyperthyroidism and ophthalmopathy.

The source of this sequence is a woman aged 35-60 years with Graves disease. This chain joins TRBV19 and TRBJ2-1; TRBD2 might be the D (5 bases). The material was peripheral blood mononuclear cells (PBMCs), obtained at new diagnosis, from a patient treated with antithyroid drugs. For the CDR3, the DNA is TGTGCCAGTAGTCGATTCTCGCGGGTAATTCTTTACAATGAGCAGTTCTTC. Amino acids: CASSRFSRVILYNEQFF.